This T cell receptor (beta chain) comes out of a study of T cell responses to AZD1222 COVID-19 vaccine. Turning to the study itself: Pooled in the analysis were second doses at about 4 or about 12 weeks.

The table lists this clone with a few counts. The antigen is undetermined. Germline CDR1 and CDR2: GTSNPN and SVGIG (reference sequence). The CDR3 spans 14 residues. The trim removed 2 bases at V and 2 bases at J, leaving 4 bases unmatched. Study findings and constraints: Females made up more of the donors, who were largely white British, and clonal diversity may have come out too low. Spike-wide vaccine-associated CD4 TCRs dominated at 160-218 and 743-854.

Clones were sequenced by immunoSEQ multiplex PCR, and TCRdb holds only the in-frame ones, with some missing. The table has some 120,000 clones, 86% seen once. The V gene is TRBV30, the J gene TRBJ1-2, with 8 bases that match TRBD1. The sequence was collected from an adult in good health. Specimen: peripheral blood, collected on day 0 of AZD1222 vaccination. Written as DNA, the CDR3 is TGTGCCTGGAGTACCAGGACAGGGAACTATGGCTACACCTTC. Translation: CAWSTRTGNYGYTF.